The 25 T cell receptor beta chains below come from one sample, sequenced in a study of ipilimumab plus nivolumab after autologous stem cell transplantation. This table comes from immunoSEQ multiplex PCR, and its TCRdb copy is limited to in-frame clones, with some not included. Of some 16,000 clones in the sample, approximately 80% were seen once. The sample was PBMCs, taken in a trial of ipilimumab plus nivolumab as post-transplant consolidation. The receptors stem from a male donor with diffuse large B-cell lymphoma.

The genes are TRBV11-3 and TRBJ1-2, with D maybe TRBD1 (5 bases). This CDR3 has 13 amino acids. Germline V lookup: CDR1 SGHNT, CDR2 YENEEA. V was cut by 2 bases and J by 4 bases, with 8 bases left in between. Here the CDR3 DNA reads TGTGCCAGCAGCTTAATAGGGGCCTATGGCTACACCTTC. It specifies CASSLIGAYGYTF.

The chain recombines TRBV2 with TRBJ2-1; the match to TRBD2 covers 13 bases. Germline V lookup: CDR1 SNHLY, CDR2 FYNNEI. Unmatched junction bases numbered 3, after V lost 5 bases and J lost 5 bases. The CDR3 has 15 amino acids. CDR3 nucleotides: TGTGCCAGCAGTAGGACTAGCGGGAGTCACAATGAGCAGTTCTTC. Protein: CASSRTSGSHNEQFF.

The chain carries TRBV10-3 and TRBJ1-1; tentative D call: TRBD1 (5 bases). Germline V lookup: CDR1 ENHRY, CDR2 SYGVKD. The CDR3 is made up of 13 amino acids. The V gene lost 7 bases and the J gene lost 4 bases, with 13 bases spanning the gap. The CDR3 nucleotides are TGTGCCATCAAGGTCGGCCAGGGCACTGAAGCTTTCTTT. This codes for CAIKVGQGTEAFF.

The V and J genes are TRBV19 and TRBJ1-2, with D hard to call. The CDR3 covers 13 residues. Germline CDR1 is LNHDA and CDR2 is SQIVND (reference sequence). The V end lost 4 bases, the J end lost 4 bases, and 10 bases lay between the germline ends. The CDR3 sequence is CASSKDRLYGYTF. CDR3 DNA sequence: TGTGCCAGTAGTAAGGACCGCCTCTATGGCTACACCTTC.

The genes are TRBV9 and TRBJ2-2, with 8 bases lining up with TRBD2. Germline CDR1 and CDR2: SGDLS and YYNGEE. This CDR3 has 15 amino acids. V was clipped by 1 base and J by 4 bases; unmatched bases: 3. CDR3 in amino acids: CASSVREGRTGELFF. CDR3 DNA: TGTGCCAGCAGCGTACGGGAGGGCCGCACCGGGGAGCTGTTTTTT.

The CDR3 nucleotides are TGTGCCAGCAGGGCGGCCCATACGCAGTATTTT. The encoded protein is CASRAAHTQYF. This chain joins TRBV2 and TRBJ2-3; D gene unclear. Germline V lookup: CDR1 SNHLY, CDR2 FYNNEI. This CDR3 is built from 11 residues. Trimming pared 6 bases from V and 7 bases from J, leaving 8 bases between.

V and J are TRBV5-1 and TRBJ2-5; D ambiguous. Trimming took 6 bases from V and 1 from J, leaving 13 bases between them. The germline V gene encodes CDR1 SGHRS and CDR2 YFSETQ. This CDR3 region has 14 residues. The CDR3 DNA is TGCGCCAGCACCGAGACCCCTTTCCAAGAGACCCAGTACTTC. Its translation is CASTETPFQETQYF.

The chain has TRBV6-6 and TRBJ2-1; 8 bases line up with TRBD2. The germline V gene has CDR1 MNHNY and CDR2 SVGAGI (reference sequence). V lost 5 bases to trimming and J lost 5 bases; unmatched junction nucleotides: 2. The CDR3 sequence is 13 residues long. This CDR3 reads CASSKRGNNEQFF. The CDR3 DNA reads as TGTGCCAGCAGTAAGCGGGGGAACAATGAGCAGTTCTTC.

The V call is TRBV6-5, the J call TRBJ2-7; no reliable D call. V gave up 6 bases and J gave up 5 bases, with 11 bases separating them. This CDR3 is built from 12 residues. CDR1 MNHEY and CDR2 SVGAGI come from the germline V gene. The CDR3 region is CASRLGPDEQYF. In DNA, the CDR3 is TGTGCCAGCAGACTTGGACCAGACGAGCAGTACTTC.

The chain combines TRBV6-6 with TRBJ2-2, with D possibly being TRBD1 or TRBD2 (6 bases each). Trimming shortened V by 5 bases and J by 7 bases, and 17 bases separated the two germline ends. The CDR3 has 15 residues. Germline V gene sequence: CDR1 MNHNY, CDR2 SVGAGI (reference sequence). As DNA, the CDR3 is TGTGCCAGCAGTCCTCGGGCCGGGGGCGGCGGGGAGCTGTTTTTT. Encoded protein: CASSPRAGGGGELFF.

The chain is built from TRBV7-3 and TRBJ2-1; D might be TRBD2 (5 bases). Between the trimmed V and J ends, which lost 1 base and 9 bases, there was a span of 16 bases. The V gene's germline CDR1 is SGHTA and CDR2 FQGTGA. The CDR3 is 15 residues long. This CDR3 is CASSLKGLPVGEQFF. CDR3 DNA sequence: TGTGCCAGCAGCTTAAAAGGACTTCCCGTAGGTGAGCAGTTCTTC.

The chain combines TRBV15 with TRBJ2-5; D call uncertain. Germline values: CDR1 LNHNV, CDR2 YYDKDF (reference sequence). Trimming shortened V by 0 bases and J by 2 bases, and 13 bases separated the two germline ends. This CDR3 is built from 16 residues. In DNA form, the CDR3 reads TGTGCCACCAGCAGAGATGGTTATGGGGATCAAGAGACCCAGTACTTC. Amino acids: CATSRDGYGDQETQYF. Variable domain in full (rest from reference TRBV15 and TRBJ2-5): DAMVIQNPRYQVTQFGKPVTLSCSQTLNHNVMYWYQQKSSQAPKLLFHYYDKDFNNEADTPDNFQSRRPNTSFCFLDIRSPGLGDTAMYLCATSRDGYGDQETQYFGPGTRLLVL.

The CDR3 bases are TGTGCCAGTAGTATAAGGGTGGGTTACACTGAAGCTTTCTTT. As protein: CASSIRVGYTEAFF. This sequence joins TRBV19 and TRBJ1-1; D call uncertain. The CDR3 has 14 amino acids. Germline CDR1 LNHDA, CDR2 SQIVND (reference sequence). V shed 2 bases and J shed 3 bases, with 10 bases lying between them.

V usage is TRBV28 and J usage is TRBJ1-2; D remains unclear. V was trimmed by 7 bases and J by 3 bases, leaving 15 bases between them. The CDR3 length is 14 residues. From germline, CDR1 is MDHEN and CDR2 SYDVKM. The CDR3 nucleotides are TGTGCCAGCACCATTGAGGGTGGCGACTATGGCTACACCTTC. Its translation: CASTIEGGDYGYTF.

The chain combines TRBV5-1 with TRBJ2-2; tentatively, D is TRBD1 (6 bases). This CDR3 comprises 14 residues. V lost 5 bases to trimming and J lost 0 bases, with 8 bases between them. Germline V gene data show CDR1 as SGHRS and CDR2 as YFSETQ. The CDR3 DNA reads as TGCGCCAGCAGGGGGACAACGAACACCGGGGAGCTGTTTTTT. Translating gives CASRGTTNTGELFF.

This clone was counted a single time. V usage is TRBV5-1 and J usage is TRBJ1-2; D is possibly TRBD1 (6 bases). The V gene's germline CDR1 is SGHRS and CDR2 YFSETQ. The V gene lost 4 bases and the J gene lost 0 bases, with 16 bases spanning the gap. The CDR3 loop spans 16 amino acids. CDR3 sequence reads: CASSIGQLPPNYGYTF. DNA of the CDR3: TGCGCCAGCAGCATCGGACAGTTACCCCCTAACTATGGCTACACCTTC. The variable domain in full, with the rest retrieved from reference TRBV5-1 and TRBJ1-2, is KAGVTQTPRYLIKTRGQQVTLSCSPISGHRSVSWYQQTPGQGLQFLFEYFSETQRNKGNFPGRFSGRQFSNSRSEMNVSTLELGDSALYLCASSIGQLPPNYGYTFGSGTRLTVV.

V usage is TRBV19 and J usage is TRBJ2-5; 7 bases are shared with TRBD2. The CDR3 is 15 residues long. Germline values: CDR1 LNHDA, CDR2 SQIVND (reference sequence). Trimming cost V 6 bases and J 1 base; bases outside gene matches: 8. For the CDR3, the DNA is TGTGCCAGTAGGGGGACGGGACTACGCCAAGAGACCCAGTACTTC. It encodes CASRGTGLRQETQYF.

The rearrangement uses TRBV12-5 and TRBJ1-2; D possibly corresponds to TRBD1 (6 bases). The germline CDR1 and CDR2 sequences are LGHNT and FRNRAP. The CDR3 runs 13 residues. The V gene lost 7 bases and the J gene lost 8 bases, with 17 bases spanning the gap. The CDR3 region has the DNA TGTGCTAGTGCTCTTGGGGGGGCGGGAGGCTACACCTTC. Translated, it gives CASALGGAGGYTF.

The rearrangement uses TRBV11-2 and TRBJ2-7; 8 nucleotides line up with TRBD1. Germline V CDR1 and CDR2: SGHAT, FQNNGV. J was trimmed by 2 bases and V by 3 bases; bases with no gene match: 3. The CDR3 runs 14 residues. CDR3 protein: CASSFQGATYEQYF. The CDR3 DNA reads TGTGCCAGCAGCTTTCAGGGGGCTACCTACGAGCAGTACTTC.

Written as DNA, the CDR3 is TGTGCCAGCAGTCAGGGGGCGGCGAACACTGAAGCTTTCTTT. Amino acids: CASSQGAANTEAFF. V is TRBV6-1 and J is TRBJ1-1, with 8 bases fitting TRBD1. V lost 5 bases, J lost 1 base, and 3 bases stayed unmatched. There are 14 residues in the CDR3. CDR1 and CDR2 from the germline V gene are MNHNS and SASEGT.

The gene calls are TRBV13 and TRBJ2-5, with 9 nucleotides matching TRBD2. The CDR3 length is 15 residues. Germline V gene lookup returns CDR1 PRHDT and CDR2 FYEKMQ (reference sequence). The trim removed 6 bases at V and 5 bases at J, leaving 10 bases unmatched. The DNA for the CDR3 is TGTGCCAGCAGTTCGCCGCGGGGGGGCTTGGAGACCCAGTACTTC. Translation gives CASSSPRGGLETQYF.

This chain joins TRBV11-1 and TRBJ2-7; D unresolved. The germline V gene encodes CDR1 SGHAT and CDR2 FQDESV (reference sequence). V shed 5 bases and J shed 3 bases, with 17 bases lying between them. CDR3 size: 15 residues. CDR3: CASSLLTTSRYEQYF. For the CDR3, the DNA is TGTGCCAGCAGCCTTCTGACGACGTCTCGCTACGAGCAGTACTTC.

The gene calls are TRBV18 and TRBJ2-7; D call uncertain. The germline gives CDR1 KGHSH, CDR2 LQKENI. CDR3 length equals 15 residues. V lost 2 bases and J 0 bases, leaving 11 bases between the germline ends. In DNA, the CDR3 is TGTGCCAGCTCACCATCTCCGGTCTCCTCCTACGAGCAGTACTTC. Its translation is CASSPSPVSSYEQYF.

This chain uses TRBV20-1 with TRBJ2-5, with no clear D. The CDR3 contains 11 residues. In germline, CDR1 is DFQATT, CDR2 SNEGSKA (reference sequence). Trimming pared 3 bases from V and 9 bases from J, leaving 11 bases between. CDR3 in amino acids: CSARPEFPQYF. The DNA of the CDR3 is TGCAGTGCTAGGCCCGAGTTCCCCCAGTACTTC.

The rearrangement links TRBV5-4 to TRBJ1-1, with D unresolved. Per the germline V gene, CDR1 is SGHNT and CDR2 is YYREEE (reference sequence). The germline V and J ends were trimmed by 2 bases and 5 bases, with 16 bases remaining between them. The CDR3 covers 15 residues. CDR3 amino acids: CASSLMGGVGTEAFF. DNA for the CDR3: TGTGCCAGCAGCTTAATGGGCGGGGTAGGGACTGAAGCTTTCTTT.